This T cell receptor (beta chain) was identified during a study of CD8+ T cells in alopecia areata. As for the study in general: Treated patients took oral tofacitinib at 5 to 10 mg twice daily.

Lesional scalp tissue (obtained by punch biopsy) and peripheral blood were collected from alopecia areata patients. This clone was recorded a few times. RNA extraction was followed by reverse transcription into cDNA, which acted as the sequencing template. TCRdb's table, derived via immunoSEQ multiplex PCR, lists solely in-frame clones and lacks some. The data contain more than 10,000 clones, 55% to 65% of them singletons. The V and J ends lost 0 bases and 1 base respectively, with 7 bases between them. The germline V gene encodes CDR1 SGHRS and CDR2 YFSETQ. The CDR3 is 14 residues long. This TCR was sampled from a human donor with alopecia areata. The starting material was skin, obtained at week 0. V gene TRBV5-1 combines with J gene TRBJ1-1, with D uncertain. This CDR3 is CASSLGGENTEAFF. CDR3 sequence (DNA): TGCGCCAGCAGCTTGGGTGGGGAGAACACTGAAGCTTTCTTT.